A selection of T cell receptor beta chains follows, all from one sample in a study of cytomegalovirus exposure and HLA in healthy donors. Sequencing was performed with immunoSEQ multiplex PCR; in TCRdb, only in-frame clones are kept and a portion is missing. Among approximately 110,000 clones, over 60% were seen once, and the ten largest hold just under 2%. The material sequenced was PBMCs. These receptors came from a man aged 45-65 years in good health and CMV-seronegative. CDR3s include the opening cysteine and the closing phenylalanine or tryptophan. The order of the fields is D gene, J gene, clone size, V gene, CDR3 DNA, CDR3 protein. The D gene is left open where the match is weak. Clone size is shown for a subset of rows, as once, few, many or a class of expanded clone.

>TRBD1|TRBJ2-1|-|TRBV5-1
TGCGCCAGCAGCTTGGTCCCAACAGGGGGCAGTCGTGAGCAGTTCTTC
CASSLVPTGGSREQFF
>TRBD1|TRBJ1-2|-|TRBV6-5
TGTGCCAGCAGTTCCTCCGGGACAGGGGAGGTTAGAGGCTACACCTTC
CASSSSGTGEVRGYTF
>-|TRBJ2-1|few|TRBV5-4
TGTGCCAGCAGTTCTGCGGGAAGCTCCTACAATGAGCAGTTCTTC
CASSSAGSSYNEQFF
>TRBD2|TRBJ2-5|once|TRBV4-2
TGTGCCAGCAGCCAAGCAACGGGACTAGCGGGGGGCCAAGAGACCCAGTACTTC
CASSQATGLAGGQETQYF
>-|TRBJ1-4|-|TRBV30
TGTGCCTGGACAGGTGTTGGTGAAAAACTGTTTTTT
CAWTGVGEKLFF
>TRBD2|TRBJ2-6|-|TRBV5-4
TGTGCCAGCAGCTGGGGAGGGGCTGGGGCCAACGTCCTGACTTTC
CASSWGGAGANVLTF
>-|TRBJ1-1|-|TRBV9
TGTGCCAGCAGCGTAGGGAGTACAACTGAAGCTTTCTTT
CASSVGSTTEAFF
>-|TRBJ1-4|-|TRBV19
TGTGCCAGTAGTCCCAGACAGGCCCTAGATAAGGAAAAACTGTTTTTT
CASSPRQALDKEKLFF
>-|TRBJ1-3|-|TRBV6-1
TGTGCCAGCAGTGAATCGGGGATTTACTCTGGAAACACCATATATTTT
CASSESGIYSGNTIYF
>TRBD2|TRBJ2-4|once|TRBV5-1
TGCGCCAGCAGCTCGTGGACTAGCGGGGGGCCCTTGAGGATAAACATTCAGTACTTC
CASSSWTSGGPLRINIQYF
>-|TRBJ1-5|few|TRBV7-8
TGTGCCAGCAGCCCCAACCTGCGGACATTTCAGCCCCAGCATTTT
CASSPNLRTFQPQHF
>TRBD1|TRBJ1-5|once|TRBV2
TGTGCCAGCAGTGACCCGACAGGGGGCGGCGGTCAGCCCCAGCATTTT
CASSDPTGGGGQPQHF
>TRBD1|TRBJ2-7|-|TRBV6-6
TGTGCCAGCAGTTCTCCGGGACAGGGGGCCAGAGAGCAGTACTTC
CASSSPGQGAREQYF
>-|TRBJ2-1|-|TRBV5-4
TGTGCCAGCAGCTTGGGCGGGGACAATGAGCAGTTCTTC
CASSLGGDNEQFF
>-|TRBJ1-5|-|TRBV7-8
TGTGCCAGCAGCTTGGGGGGAACTCAGCCCCAGCATTTT
CASSLGGTQPQHF
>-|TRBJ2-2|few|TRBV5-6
TGTGCCAGCAGCGACCGCCGGGACATTAACACCGGGGAGCTGTTTTTT
CASSDRRDINTGELFF
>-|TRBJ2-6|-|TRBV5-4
TGTGCCAGCAGGCCGGCAGGGGCTGGGGCCAACGTCCTGACTTTC
CASRPAGAGANVLTF
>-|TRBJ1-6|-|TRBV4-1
TGCGCCAGCAGCCTATTGACGACACCTATTTCCACTTCACCCCTCCACTTT
CASSLLTTPISTSPLHF
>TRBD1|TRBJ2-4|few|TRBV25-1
TGTGCCAGCAGTGCCGGGACAGGGGGCCAGTACTTC
CASSAGTGGQYF
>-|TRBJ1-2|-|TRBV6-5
TGTGCCAGCAGCGCCCCTGGGGCCTCCTATGGCTACACCTTC
CASSAPGASYGYTF
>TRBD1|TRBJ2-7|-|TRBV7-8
TGTGCCAGCAGCTTAGTTCAGGGGGCGGACTACGAGCAGTACTTC
CASSLVQGADYEQYF
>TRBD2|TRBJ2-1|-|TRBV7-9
TGTGCCAGCAGCTTAGACGTAGCGGGGGGGGTTTTCAATGAGCAGTTCTTC
CASSLDVAGGVFNEQFF
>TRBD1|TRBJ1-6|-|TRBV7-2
TGTGCCAGCAGCACGACAGGGTATAATTCACCCCTCCACTTT
CASSTTGYNSPLHF
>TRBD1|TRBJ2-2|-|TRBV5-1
TGCGCCAGCAGCTTGGGACAGGGGGCTATCGGGGAGCTGTTTTTT
CASSLGQGAIGELFF
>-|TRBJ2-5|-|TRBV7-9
TGTGCCAGCAGCTCCGGAGAGACCCAGTACTTC
CASSSGETQYF
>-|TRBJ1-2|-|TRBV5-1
TGCGCCAGCAGCCCCCCGGGAGGGGGGGAGTATGGCTACACCTTC
CASSPPGGGEYGYTF
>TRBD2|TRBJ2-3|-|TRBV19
TGTGCCAGTAGCACCGGGACAGGGACTAGCGGGGTTAAGGATACGCAGTATTTT
CASSTGTGTSGVKDTQYF
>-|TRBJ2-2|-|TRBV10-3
TGTGCCAGCCAAAACACAGGTCCCGCGAACACCGGGGAGCTGTTTTTT
CASQNTGPANTGELFF
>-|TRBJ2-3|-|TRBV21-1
TGTGCCAGCAGCCATCGGAGTGTAGGAGATACGCAGTATTTT
CASSHRSVGDTQYF
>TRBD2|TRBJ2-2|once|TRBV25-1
TGTGCCAGCAGTGTAGCGGGGGGCTTTAACACCGGGGAGCTGTTTTTT
CASSVAGGFNTGELFF
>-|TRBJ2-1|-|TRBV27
TGTGCCAGCAGTAGGGGACTTTACAATGAGCAGTTCTTC
CASSRGLYNEQFF
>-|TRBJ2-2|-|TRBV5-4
TGTGCCAGCAGCATACAGTTGAGGGGGACGAACACCGGGGAGCTGTTTTTT
CASSIQLRGTNTGELFF
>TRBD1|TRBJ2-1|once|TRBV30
TGTGCCTGGAGTCTTACCGGGACAGGGTACAATGAGCAGTTCTTC
CAWSLTGTGYNEQFF
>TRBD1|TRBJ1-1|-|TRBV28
TGTGCCAGCAGACCGGGACAGAAGAACACTGAAGCTTTCTTT
CASRPGQKNTEAFF
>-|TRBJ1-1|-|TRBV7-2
TGTGCCAGCAGCTTATACAGCGAAGCTTTCTTT
CASSLYSEAFF
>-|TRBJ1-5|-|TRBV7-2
TGTGCCAGCAGCTTATTTCTCGGGAGCAATCAGCCCCAGCATTTT
CASSLFLGSNQPQHF
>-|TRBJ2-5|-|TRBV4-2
TGTGCCAGCAGCCAAGATGATCAGGGTCCAGAGACCCAGTACTTC
CASSQDDQGPETQYF
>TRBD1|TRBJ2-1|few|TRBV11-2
TGTGCCAGCAGCATGGACAGGTTTGATGAGCAGTTCTTC
CASSMDRFDEQFF
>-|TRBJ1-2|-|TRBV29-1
TGCAGCGCCGTGGACTCCGCCCGGGACACCTTC
CSAVDSARDTF
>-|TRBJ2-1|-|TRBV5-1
TGCGCCAGCAGTCTTGAAGGACAGAACAATGAGCAGTTCTTC
CASSLEGQNNEQFF
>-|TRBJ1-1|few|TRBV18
TGTGCCAGCTCACTTAGGGAGGGGGTGGCCACTGAAGCTTTCTTT
CASSLREGVATEAFF
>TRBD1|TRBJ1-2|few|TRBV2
TGTGCCAGCAGTGAGCTGACAGGGGACTATGGCTACACCTTC
CASSELTGDYGYTF
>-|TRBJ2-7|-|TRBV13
TGTGCCAGCAGCTTAGGCCGAGGGGGACAAGACTACGAGCAGTACTTC
CASSLGRGGQDYEQYF